The 4 T cell receptor beta chains given below trace back to one sample, sequenced in a study of shared clonotypes between healthy human individuals. TCRdb's copy holds only in-frame clones and misses some; the assay was immunoSEQ multiplex PCR. The table has around 330,000 clones, around two thirds seen once. Sequences were obtained from memory CD4+ T cells sorted from blood. Indicated subset: CD45RA-negative fraction. The origin of the receptors is a man between 25 and 39 years old in good health.

The chain has TRBV7-2 and TRBJ2-1, with D unclear. This CDR3 is 15 amino acids long. Germline V gene data show CDR1 as SGHTA and CDR2 as FQGNSA. V shed 1 base and J shed 6 bases, with 13 bases lying between them. As DNA, the CDR3 is TGTGCCAGCAGCTTAGATATCTCTAGGACCAATGAGCAGTTCTTC. This translates into CASSLDISRTNEQFF.

The chain employs TRBV5-1 and TRBJ2-1, with unresolved D. CDR3 size: 15 residues. Deletions cut 4 bases from V and 1 base from J, with 12 bases between. Germline values: CDR1 SGHRS, CDR2 YFSETQ. CDR3: CASSPQAESYNEQFF. In nucleotides, the CDR3 is TGCGCCAGCAGCCCGCAGGCGGAGTCCTACAATGAGCAGTTCTTC.

The chain has TRBV6-1 and TRBJ1-2; 10 nucleotides agree with TRBD1. The CDR3 has 14 residues. V lost 5 bases to trimming and J lost 4 bases; unmatched junction nucleotides: 4. The germline CDR1 and CDR2 sequences are MNHNS and SASEGT. The CDR3 DNA reads as TGTGCCAGCAGTAAGGACAGGGGGTTCTATGGCTACACCTTC. Translated: CASSKDRGFYGYTF.

DNA of the CDR3: TGCGCCAGCAGCGGGTCCCCGGGGGGCCAAGAGACCCAGTACTTC. It translates to CASSGSPGGQETQYF. This chain joins TRBV5-1 and TRBJ2-5, with 7 bases aligning to TRBD2. V trimming: 4 bases; J trimming: 1 base; junction bases outside the gene matches: 7. The CDR3 length is 15 residues. Per germline, CDR1 SGHRS and CDR2 YFSETQ. The full variable domain, with the rest looked up from reference TRBV5-1 and TRBJ2-5, is KAGVTQTPRYLIKTRGQQVTLSCSPISGHRSVSWYQQTPGQGLQFLFEYFSETQRNKGNFPGRFSGRQFSNSRSEMNVSTLELGDSALYLCASSGSPGGQETQYFGPGTRLLVL.